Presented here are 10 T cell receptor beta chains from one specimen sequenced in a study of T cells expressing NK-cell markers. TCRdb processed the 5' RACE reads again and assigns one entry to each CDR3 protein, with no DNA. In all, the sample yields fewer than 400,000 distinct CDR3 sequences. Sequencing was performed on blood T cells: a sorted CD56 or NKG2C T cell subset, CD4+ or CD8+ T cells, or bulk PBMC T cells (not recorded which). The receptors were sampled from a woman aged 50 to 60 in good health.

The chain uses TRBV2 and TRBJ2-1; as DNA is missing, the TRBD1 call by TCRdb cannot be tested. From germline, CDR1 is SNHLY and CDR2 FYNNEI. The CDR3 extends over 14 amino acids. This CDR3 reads CATGQDTPYNEQFF.

CDR3 loop: CASRQVNQPQHF. The chain carries TRBV28 and TRBJ1-5; TCRdb designates TRBD1, a call that cannot be tested without DNA. The germline gives CDR1 MDHEN, CDR2 SYDVKM. The CDR3 totals 12 residues.

This chain's CDR3 is CASSYPGRPEAFF. The J gene is TRBJ1-1, the V gene TRBV6-5. This CDR3 has 13 residues. In germline, CDR1 is MNHEY, CDR2 SVGAGI.

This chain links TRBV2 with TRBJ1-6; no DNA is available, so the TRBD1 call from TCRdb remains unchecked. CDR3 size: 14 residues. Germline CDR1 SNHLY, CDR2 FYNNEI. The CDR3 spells CASSRPPQNSPLHF.

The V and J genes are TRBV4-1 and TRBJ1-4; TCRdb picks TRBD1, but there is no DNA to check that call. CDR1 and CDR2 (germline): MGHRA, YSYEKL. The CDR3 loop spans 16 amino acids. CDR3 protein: CASSLGPGQINEKLFF.

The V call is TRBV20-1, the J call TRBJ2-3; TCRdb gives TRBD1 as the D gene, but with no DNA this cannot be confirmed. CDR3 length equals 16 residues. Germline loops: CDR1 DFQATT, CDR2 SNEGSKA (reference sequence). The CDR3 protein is CSAKGPGGLGTDTQYF.

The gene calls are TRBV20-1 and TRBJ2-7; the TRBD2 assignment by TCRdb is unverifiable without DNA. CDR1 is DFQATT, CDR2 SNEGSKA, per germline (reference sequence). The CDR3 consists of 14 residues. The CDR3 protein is CSARDPGRDREQYF.

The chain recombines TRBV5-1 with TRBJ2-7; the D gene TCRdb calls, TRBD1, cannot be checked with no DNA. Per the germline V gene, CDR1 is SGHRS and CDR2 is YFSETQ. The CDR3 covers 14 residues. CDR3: CASSTQDRSYEQYF. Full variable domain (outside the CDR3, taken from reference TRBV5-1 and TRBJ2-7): KAGVTQTPRYLIKTRGQQVTLSCSPISGHRSVSWYQQTPGQGLQFLFEYFSETQRNKGNFPGRFSGRQFSNSRSEMNVSTLELGDSALYLCASSTQDRSYEQYFGPGTRLTVT.

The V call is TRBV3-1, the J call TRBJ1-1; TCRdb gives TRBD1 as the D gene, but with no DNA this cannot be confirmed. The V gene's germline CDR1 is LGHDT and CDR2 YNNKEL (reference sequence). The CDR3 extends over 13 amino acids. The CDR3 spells CASSPPTGGEAFF.

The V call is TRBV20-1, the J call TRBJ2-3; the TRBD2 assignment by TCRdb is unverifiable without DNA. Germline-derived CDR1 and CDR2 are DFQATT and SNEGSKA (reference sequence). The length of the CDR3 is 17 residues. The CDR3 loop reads CSARDFGSGPITDTQYF.